A selection of T cell receptor beta chains follows, all from one sample in a study of TIL therapy for anti-PD-1-resistant metastatic lung cancer. The table came from immunoSEQ multiplex PCR; TCRdb's copy has only in-frame clones and leaves some out. Among roughly 20,000 clones listed, 60% to 80% were seen once. The material was blood, obtained at baseline. These receptor sequences come from a person aged 25-80 years with non-small cell lung cancer. Each CDR3 is given with its conserved first and last residue.

j_call: TRBJ1-2
cdr3_length: 13
v_call: TRBV29-1
cdr3_aa: CSVLPGGHYGYTF

j_call: TRBJ1-5
cdr3_length: 13
v_call: TRBV6-5
cdr3_aa: CASRAGINQPQHF

j_call: TRBJ2-1
cdr3_length: 12
v_call: TRBV19
cdr3_aa: CASSISGFEQFF

j_call: TRBJ2-1
cdr3_length: 14
v_call: TRBV21-1
cdr3_aa: CASSKGLGYNEQFF

j_call: TRBJ2-7
cdr3_length: 14
v_call: TRBV7-2
cdr3_aa: CASSLAPLRGEQYF

j_call: TRBJ2-7
cdr3_length: 15
v_call: TRBV19
cdr3_aa: CASSIVGQEAYEQYF

j_call: TRBJ2-7
cdr3_length: 16
v_call: TRBV5-4
cdr3_aa: CASSLAGQMSSYEQYF

j_call: TRBJ2-7
cdr3_length: 17
v_call: TRBV19
cdr3_aa: CASSYRASQGTPYEQYF

j_call: TRBJ1-1
cdr3_length: 13
v_call: TRBV11-3
cdr3_aa: CASSLGVNTEAFF

j_call: TRBJ2-7
cdr3_length: 13
v_call: TRBV6-5
cdr3_aa: CASSYTTGYEQYF

j_call: TRBJ2-7
cdr3_length: 14
v_call: TRBV5-1
cdr3_aa: CASSDRTPPYEQYF

j_call: TRBJ1-2
cdr3_length: 19
v_call: TRBV4-1
cdr3_aa: CASSQAENPGGGRRYGYTF

j_call: TRBJ1-6
cdr3_length: 15
v_call: TRBV11-2
cdr3_aa: CASSLRDRVYSPLHF

j_call: TRBJ2-5
cdr3_length: 14
v_call: TRBV24-1
cdr3_aa: CATSDAGTVETQYF

j_call: TRBJ2-2
cdr3_length: 12
v_call: TRBV13
cdr3_aa: CASSLSPGELFF

j_call: TRBJ2-5
cdr3_length: 15
v_call: TRBV4-1
cdr3_aa: CASSLSGGSGETQYF

j_call: TRBJ1-2
cdr3_length: 14
v_call: TRBV11-2
cdr3_aa: CASSSQVSFYGYTF

j_call: TRBJ1-4
cdr3_length: 15
v_call: TRBV7-9
cdr3_aa: CASSTPLAHNEKLFF

j_call: TRBJ1-1
cdr3_length: 13
v_call: TRBV9
cdr3_aa: CASSVVTNTEAFF

j_call: TRBJ1-2
cdr3_length: 18
v_call: TRBV6-6
cdr3_aa: CASSPLRQGGRTNYGYTF

j_call: TRBJ1-2
cdr3_length: 14
v_call: TRBV7-9
cdr3_aa: CASSLVTANYGYTF

j_call: TRBJ1-3
cdr3_length: 14
v_call: TRBV6-2/TRBV6-3
cdr3_aa: CASRPRGTGNTIYF

j_call: TRBJ2-2
cdr3_length: 18
v_call: TRBV7-2
cdr3_aa: CASSPRPTGGQNTGELFF